Following are 17 T cell receptor beta chains from one sample sequenced in a study of OX40 agonist ivuxolimab in advanced cancers. Produced via immunoSEQ multiplex PCR; TCRdb's table is partial and in-frame only. Of around 72,000 clones in the sample, approximately 81% were seen once. The starting material was CD4+ or CD8+ T cells sorted from blood, obtained in a trial of the OX40 agonist ivuxolimab. The receptor set was obtained from an adult with an advanced solid tumor such as melanoma, head and neck, liver or kidney cancer.

The V gene is TRBV29-1, the J gene TRBJ1-2, with 8 positions matching TRBD1. This CDR3 region has 11 residues. The V gene's germline CDR1 is SQVTM and CDR2 ANQGSEA. Trimming removed 4 bases from V and 8 bases from J; junction bases left unmatched: 3. DNA for the CDR3: TGCAGCGTTGGGACAGGGACCGGCTACACCTTC. This codes for CSVGTGTGYTF.

The V call is TRBV5-1, the J call TRBJ2-7; TRBD2 agrees at 10 bases. The CDR3 is made up of 14 amino acids. Looked up from germline, CDR1 is SGHRS and CDR2 is YFSETQ. V trimming: 2 bases; J trimming: 7 bases; junction bases outside the gene matches: 6. The CDR3 region is CASSLSGRAEEQYF. The CDR3 region has the DNA TGCGCCAGCAGCTTAAGCGGGAGGGCCGAAGAGCAGTACTTC.

The gene calls are TRBV7-9 and TRBJ2-1; D is unclear. This CDR3 contains 14 residues. Trimming removed 5 bases from V and 3 bases from J, with 11 bases in between. CDR1 is SEHNR and CDR2 is FQNEAQ in the germline V gene (reference sequence). The CDR3 loop is CASSLDRFYNEQFF. CDR3 in DNA: TGTGCCAGCAGCCTGGACCGCTTCTACAATGAGCAGTTCTTC.

Written as DNA, the CDR3 is TGTGCCAGCAGTGATAAGGACACAGATACGCAGTATTTT. This encodes CASSDKDTDTQYF. The J gene is TRBJ2-3, the V gene TRBV2; D gene ambiguous. The CDR3 extends over 13 amino acids. Between the trimmed V and J ends, which lost 3 bases and 2 bases, there was a span of 6 bases. Germline V gene sequence: CDR1 SNHLY, CDR2 FYNNEI.

This clone showed up just once. The rearrangement joins TRBV5-1 to TRBJ2-2, with 7 positions matching TRBD1. V trimming: 2 bases; J trimming: 4 bases; junction bases outside the gene matches: 2. The CDR3 is 14 residues long. Looked up from germline, CDR1 is SGHRS and CDR2 is YFSETQ. The CDR3 DNA sequence: TGCGCCAGCAGCTTAGGACAGGCCACCGGGGAGCTGTTTTTT. Translated, it gives CASSLGQATGELFF.

This clone has only a few counts. The rearrangement uses TRBV28 and TRBJ1-1, with D possibly matching TRBD1 (5 bases). The CDR3 extends over 15 amino acids. Between the trimmed V and J ends, which lost 7 bases and 5 bases, there was a span of 20 bases. Per germline, CDR1 MDHEN and CDR2 SYDVKM. As DNA, the CDR3 is TGTGCCAGCAACCCCGTTCTGGGGGTGTTAACTGAAGCTTTCTTT. The encoded protein is CASNPVLGVLTEAFF.

This clone has a single count. The genes are TRBV19 and TRBJ2-2; 7 nucleotides align to TRBD1. Germline V CDR1 and CDR2: LNHDA, SQIVND (reference sequence). This CDR3 has 15 residues. The trim removed 10 bases at V and 1 base at J, leaving 9 bases unmatched. In nucleotides, the CDR3 is TGTGCCACCACCTTCAGGGGGTTGAACACCGGGGAGCTGTTTTTT. As protein: CATTFRGLNTGELFF. The variable domain in full, with the rest retrieved from reference TRBV19 and TRBJ2-2, is DGGITQSPKYLFRKEGQNVTLSCEQNLNHDAMYWYRQDPGQGLRLIYYSQIVNDFQKGDIAEGYSVSREKKESFPLTVTSAQKNPTAFYLCATTFRGLNTGELFFGEGSRLTVL.

This clone was seen more than once but under ten times. V gene TRBV9 combines with J gene TRBJ2-2; D remains unclear. V gave up 0 bases and J gave up 0 bases, with 6 bases separating them. The CDR3 has 15 amino acids. Germline V lookup: CDR1 SGDLS, CDR2 YYNGEE. CDR3 protein: CASSVEVPNTGELFF. CDR3 bases: TGTGCCAGCAGCGTAGAAGTGCCGAACACCGGGGAGCTGTTTTTT.

This clone was detected only once. V and J are TRBV27 and TRBJ1-5; TRBD1 is a possible D gene (6 bases). Germline V CDR1 and CDR2: MNHEY, SMNVEV (reference sequence). The CDR3 loop spans 15 amino acids. Trimming stripped 5 bases from V and 3 bases from J, with 14 bases between. In DNA, the CDR3 is TGTGCCAGCAGTCCTGTCAGGGGTATCAATCAGCCCCAGCATTTT. Its translation is CASSPVRGINQPQHF.

V usage is TRBV19 and J usage is TRBJ2-7; 8 nucleotides align to TRBD2. The CDR3 length is 14 residues. Germline CDR1 LNHDA, CDR2 SQIVND (reference sequence). V lost 4 bases and J lost 5; bases outside the gene matches: 7. The CDR3 spells CASSTREGLNEQYF. Written as DNA, the CDR3 is TGTGCCAGTAGTACCCGGGAGGGCCTTAACGAGCAGTACTTC.

The chain is built from TRBV5-1 and TRBJ2-5; no definite D call. Per the germline V gene, CDR1 is SGHRS and CDR2 is YFSETQ. The CDR3 has 15 residues. V was clipped by 0 bases and J by 1 base, with 10 bases between them. CDR3 residues: CASSLGWQVQETQYF. CDR3 nucleotides: TGCGCCAGCAGCTTGGGCTGGCAGGTCCAAGAGACCCAGTACTTC.

The J gene is TRBJ1-5, the V gene TRBV11-3; D remains ambiguous. Germline V CDR1 and CDR2: SGHNT, YENEEA. V was shortened by 2 bases and J by 3 bases, with 11 bases between the two germline ends. The CDR3 length is 15 residues. Here the CDR3 DNA reads TGTGCCAGCAGCTTAAGTCGACGGTCCAATCAGCCCCAGCATTTT. It codes for CASSLSRRSNQPQHF.

This clone showed up just once. The chain has TRBV5-6 and TRBJ1-1; maybe TRBD1 (6 bases). This CDR3 has 15 amino acids. Trimming shortened V by 0 bases and J by 4 bases, and 13 bases separated the two germline ends. The germline CDR1 and CDR2 sequences are SGHDT and YYEEEE. Here the CDR3 reads CASSLGQVGTTEAFF. CDR3 sequence (DNA): TGTGCCAGCAGCTTGGGACAGGTGGGGACCACTGAAGCTTTCTTT.

The chain links TRBV27 to TRBJ2-5; 9 bases agree with TRBD2. Germline V lookup: CDR1 MNHEY, CDR2 SMNVEV (reference sequence). After removal of 0 bases from V and 5 bases from J, the junction contained 4 bases not matched to a gene. The CDR3 is 15 amino acids. The CDR3 loop is CASSLSAGGGETQYF. As DNA, the CDR3 is TGTGCCAGCAGTTTATCTGCGGGAGGGGGGGAGACCCAGTACTTC.

As for this clone: Other nucleotide sequences from this sample produce the same CDR3. The chain carries TRBV19 and TRBJ2-3; 8 positions match TRBD2. The germline gives CDR1 LNHDA, CDR2 SQIVND (reference sequence). The CDR3 length is 14 residues. Losses at the gene ends were 7 bases for V and 6 bases for J; bases not matched to a gene: 9. The CDR3 region has the DNA TGTGCCAGTATAGCGGGAAGGTTCCCGGATACGCAGTATTTT. Protein: CASIAGRFPDTQYF.

Only one count was recorded for this clone. V usage is TRBV6-4 and J usage is TRBJ2-5; 7 nucleotides match TRBD1. Looked up from germline, CDR1 is MRHNA and CDR2 is SNTAGT. The length of the CDR3 is 13 residues. The V gene end was trimmed by 4 bases and the J gene end by 2 bases; junction bases not matched to a gene: 1. DNA of the CDR3: TGTGCCAGCAGTGCGACAGGGCAAGAGACCCAGTACTTC. Translated, it gives CASSATGQETQYF.

The gene calls are TRBV5-1 and TRBJ2-5; TRBD2 agrees at 8 bases. The junction had 7 bases not matched to a gene; V was cut back by 4 bases and J by 5 bases. Germline V gives CDR1 SGHRS, CDR2 YFSETQ. CDR3 length equals 14 residues. This CDR3 reads CASSPPGGVETQYF. DNA for the CDR3: TGCGCCAGCAGCCCCCCCGGGGGGGTTGAGACCCAGTACTTC.